This T cell receptor beta chain emerged from a study of T cell responses to AZD1222 COVID-19 vaccine. Study-wide points: The repertoires were collected only after the peak T cell response. Among spike-specific TCRs, nearly half reportedly target unmutated variant regions. Increased Spike-specific TCR breadth and depth were observed after two AZD1222 doses.

Data came from immunoSEQ multiplex PCR; TCRdb stores just in-frame clones and leaves some out. The table shows roughly 110,000 clones, with approximately 89% occurring only once. This clone was seen more than once but under ten times. The antigen is not known. The analysis combined second doses at about 4 or about 12 weeks. Germline CDR1 is MNHEY and CDR2 is SMNVEV (reference sequence). Trimming left V 7 bases short and J 0 bases short, with 9 bases between. This CDR3 has 13 amino acids. Sample: peripheral blood, taken 28 days after the second AZD1222 dose. This receptor was identified in an adult who received the AZD1222 COVID-19 vaccine. The chain couples TRBV27 to TRBJ1-1; the D gene is possibly TRBD1 (5 bases). The CDR3 nucleotides are TGTGCCAGCATGGAGGGGCTGAACACTGAAGCTTTCTTT. Its protein is CASMEGLNTEAFF.